Below are 21 T cell receptor beta chains sequenced from a single sample in a study of blood T cell repertoires in COVID-19. Sequencing used immunoSEQ multiplex PCR; TCRdb keeps in-frame clones, though not all of them. The sample comprises 200,000 to 300,000 clones, 85% to 90% of which are singletons, and roughly 1.6% rests with the top ten. The sequencing sample was made of peripheral blood. These receptors came from a middle-aged woman who had recovered from COVID-19.

At least ten counts were recorded for this clone. The chain couples TRBV6-1 to TRBJ1-2; D might be TRBD1 (5 bases). Trimming took 3 bases from V and 8 from J, leaving 16 bases between them. Germline values: CDR1 MNHNS, CDR2 SASEGT. The CDR3 contains 14 residues. CDR3 in DNA: TGTGCCAGCAGTGAGACGGGCAGGGCAGGAGGCTACACCTTC. As protein: CASSETGRAGGYTF.

This rearrangement joins TRBV2 to TRBJ1-1; TRBD1 matches at 9 bases. V was clipped by 6 bases and J by 7 bases; unmatched bases: 9. The CDR3 totals 14 residues. CDR1 SNHLY and CDR2 FYNNEI come from the germline V gene. CDR3 DNA: TGTGCCAGCAGCCGGACAGGGGATGGTGGTGAAGCTTTCTTT. Its protein product is CASSRTGDGGEAFF.

This clone was seen a handful of times. This rearrangement joins TRBV18 to TRBJ1-5; TRBD1 matches at 10 bases. Germline V gene data show CDR1 as KGHSH and CDR2 as LQKENI. The ends lost 1 base at V and 5 bases at J; junction bases unmatched: 5. This CDR3 comprises 16 residues. The CDR3 DNA sequence: TGTGCCAGCTCACCACTTGGGACAGGGGTAGATCAGCCCCAGCATTTT. This sequence encodes CASSPLGTGVDQPQHF.

The V gene is TRBV5-6, the J gene TRBJ2-1; D might be TRBD1 (7 bases). Germline assignment: CDR1 SGHDT and CDR2 YYEEEE. V lost 3 bases and J 5 bases, leaving 21 bases between the germline ends. CDR3 length: 17 amino acids. In DNA, the CDR3 is TGTGCCAGCAGCTGGAGGGTATTGGACAGGACAAACAATGAGCAGTTCTTC. As protein: CASSWRVLDRTNNEQFF.

This chain joins TRBV9 and TRBJ2-7; the D gene is possibly TRBD1 (6 bases). This CDR3 comprises 14 residues. The V and J ends lost 4 bases and 4 bases respectively, with 15 bases between them. CDR1 and CDR2 (germline): SGDLS, YYNGEE. As DNA, the CDR3 is TGTGCCAGCAGCACCCAGACAGGTCCGTACGAGCAGTACTTC. This gives the protein CASSTQTGPYEQYF. Full variable domain (missing parts from reference TRBV9 and TRBJ2-7): DSGVTQTPKHLITATGQRVTLRCSPRSGDLSVYWYQQSLDQGLQFLIQYYNGEERAKGNILERFSAQQFPDLHSELNLSSLELGDSALYFCASSTQTGPYEQYFGPGTRLTVT.

The rearrangement joins TRBV5-4 to TRBJ2-3; 11 bases are shared with TRBD2. This CDR3 comprises 15 residues. V dropped 6 bases and J dropped 4; count of bases not matched to a gene: 7. The V gene's germline CDR1 is SGHNT and CDR2 YYREEE (reference sequence). The CDR3 here is CASTLGGLAADTQYF. CDR3 nucleotide sequence: TGTGCCAGCACCCTGGGGGGACTAGCGGCAGATACGCAGTATTTT.

This rearrangement joins TRBV5-8 to TRBJ1-4; weak D call: TRBD1 (5 bases). Per germline, CDR1 SGHTS and CDR2 YDEGEE. The CDR3 consists of 14 residues. V shed 0 bases and J shed 8 bases, with 11 bases lying between them. CDR3 nucleotides: TGTGCCAGCAGCTTGGAGGGGATAGGGGAAAAACTGTTTTTT. Protein: CASSLEGIGEKLFF.

In this sample, this clone turned up once. V and J are TRBV5-4 and TRBJ2-3, with D possibly matching TRBD2 (6 bases). The CDR3 covers 16 residues. V was clipped by 0 bases and J by 4 bases, with 15 bases between them. Germline lookup yields CDR1 SGHNT and CDR2 YYREEE (reference sequence). CDR3 residues: CASSLDGGAWADTQYF. CDR3 nucleotide sequence: TGTGCCAGCAGCTTGGATGGAGGGGCCTGGGCAGATACGCAGTATTTT.

The V call is TRBV3-1 (or the pseudogene TRBV3-2), the J call TRBJ2-7; a possible D gene is TRBD1 (6 bases). CDR3 length equals 17 residues. V lost 4 bases to trimming and J lost 5 bases, with 24 bases between them. CDR1 is LGHDT and CDR2 is YNNKEL in the germline V gene (reference sequence). The CDR3 DNA reads as TGTGCCAGCAGCCCCGTTCTGCGGAGGACAGCAGTCCACGAGCAGTACTTC. Translation: CASSPVLRRTAVHEQYF.

This clone occurred a few times. The CDR3 nucleotides are TGTGCCAGCAGCTGGGCCCTTTATGGCTACACCTTC. This translates into CASSWALYGYTF. This rearrangement joins TRBV5-6 to TRBJ1-2; D not certain. From germline, CDR1 is SGHDT and CDR2 YYEEEE. V was trimmed by 3 bases and J by 5 bases, leaving 8 bases between them. The CDR3 totals 12 residues.

The chain employs TRBV21-1 and TRBJ1-2; TRBD1, the D gene given by the table, was not confirmed from the DNA. TRBV21-1 is labeled a pseudogene. The CDR3 length is 15 residues. The CDR3 region has the DNA TGTGCCAGCAGGACTGGACGGCCCAGGGACTATGGCTACACCTTC. Translated, it gives CASRTGRPRDYGYTF.

The V and J genes are TRBV6-5 and TRBJ2-2, with TRBD2 as a possible D gene (6 bases). CDR1 is MNHEY and CDR2 is SVGAGI in the germline V gene. The CDR3 contains 15 residues. Trimming cost V 0 bases and J 7 bases, with 12 bases left between them. For the CDR3, the DNA is TGTGCCAGCAGTTACTCGATACGCGGGGACGGGGAGCTGTTTTTT. Protein product: CASSYSIRGDGELFF.

This clone is a singleton in its sample. The chain employs TRBV29-1 and TRBJ2-1; TRBD1 agrees at 9 bases. J gave up 9 bases and V 0 bases, and 9 bases lay outside the gene matches. The CDR3 contains 15 residues. Germline loops: CDR1 SQVTM, CDR2 ANQGSEA. CDR3 bases: TGCAGCGTTGAAGAACACCGGGACAGGGCGTCTGAGCAGTTCTTC. Encoded protein: CSVEEHRDRASEQFF.

The chain combines TRBV4-1 with TRBJ2-7; no firm D call. V was clipped by 1 base and J by 0 bases, with 7 bases between them. Looked up from germline, CDR1 is MGHRA and CDR2 is YSYEKL. The CDR3 runs 14 residues. CDR3 sequence: CASSQAFSSYEQYF. CDR3 in DNA: TGCGCCAGCAGCCAAGCCTTCAGCTCCTACGAGCAGTACTTC.

The chain recombines TRBV3-1 (or the pseudogene TRBV3-2) with TRBJ2-3; a weak D match, TRBD2 (6 bases). The CDR3 totals 15 residues. Per germline, CDR1 LGHDT and CDR2 YNNKEL (reference sequence). The V and J ends lost 2 bases and 0 bases respectively, with 9 bases between them. CDR3 sequence reads: CASSQRGTSTDTQYF. The CDR3 nucleotides read TGTGCCAGCAGCCAACGGGGGACTAGCACAGATACGCAGTATTTT.

J is TRBJ2-7 and V is TRBV4-3; D is perhaps TRBD2 (6 bases). V was trimmed by 0 bases and J by 4 bases, leaving 13 bases between them. This CDR3 is 15 amino acids long. CDR1 and CDR2 (germline): LGHNA, YSLEER. CDR3 nucleotide sequence: TGCGCCAGCAGCCAAGATCGTACGGGGAGGTACGAGCAGTACTTC. Translated, it gives CASSQDRTGRYEQYF.

Turning to this clone: Additional DNA sequences in this sample encode the identical CDR3. The genes are TRBV9 and TRBJ2-1, with 8 bases identical to TRBD1. Germline V gene lookup returns CDR1 SGDLS and CDR2 YYNGEE. This CDR3 has 15 amino acids. V shed 2 bases, J shed 1 base, and the junction held 2 bases outside the gene matches. The CDR3 DNA is TGTGCCAGCAGCGTTGGGACAGGTTCCTACAATGAGCAGTTCTTC. Translated: CASSVGTGSYNEQFF.

The chain has TRBV2 and TRBJ2-4; the D is unclear. This CDR3 comprises 13 residues. V dropped 4 bases and J dropped 1 base, with 5 bases sitting between them. Germline CDR1 reads SNHLY; CDR2 reads FYNNEI. This chain's CDR3 is CASSVEAKNIQYF. The CDR3 coding sequence is TGTGCCAGCAGTGTTGAGGCCAAAAACATTCAGTACTTC.

J is TRBJ1-2 and V is TRBV4-3; 7 bases fit TRBD1. The germline gives CDR1 LGHNA, CDR2 YSLEER. This CDR3 is 15 amino acids long. V gave up 3 bases and J gave up 6 bases; unmatched junction bases: 10. DNA for the CDR3: TGCGCCAGCAGCCATGGTGGCAGGGGGTCGGATGGCTACACCTTC. It translates to CASSHGGRGSDGYTF.

V gene TRBV18 combines with J gene TRBJ2-1; 10 nucleotides align to TRBD1. This CDR3 has 15 residues. Germline CDR1 reads KGHSH; CDR2 reads LQKENI. Unmatched junction bases numbered 3, after V lost 3 bases and J lost 4 bases. The CDR3 reads CASSPGTGEYNEQFF. CDR3 sequence (DNA): TGTGCCAGCTCACCGGGGACAGGGGAATACAATGAGCAGTTCTTC. The complete variable domain, with remaining parts taken from reference TRBV18 and TRBJ2-1, reads NAGVMQNPRHLVRRRGQEARLRCSPMKGHSHVYWYRQLPEEGLKFMVYLQKENIIDESGMPKERFSAEFPKEGPSILRIQQVVRGDSAAYFCASSPGTGEYNEQFFGPGTRLTVL.

The chain combines TRBV7-9 with TRBJ2-4, with 7 bases identical to TRBD2. The CDR3 is 14 residues long. Germline CDR1 and CDR2: SEHNR and FQNEAQ (reference sequence). Trimming took 5 bases from V and 4 from J; bases not matched to a gene: 5. The CDR3 nucleotides read TGTGCCAGCAGCCTTAGCGGGCGTAAAAACATTCAGTACTTC. It yields the protein CASSLSGRKNIQYF. Based on the CDR3 plus reference TRBV7-9 and TRBJ2-4, the full variable domain is DTGVSQNPRHKITKRGQNVTFRCDPISEHNRLYWYRQTLGQGPEFLTYFQNEAQLEKSRLLSDRFSAERPKGSFSTLEIQRTEQGDSAMYLCASSLSGRKNIQYFGAGTRLSVL.